These 20 T cell receptor beta chains were sequenced from one sample in a study of T-cell memory formation after mild COVID-19. Each CDR3 protein is one row after TCRdb ran MiXCR on the 5' RACE reads. Of almost 550,000 distinct CDR3 sequences listed, roughly 20% are singletons. Sequencing was done on a sample of PBMCs or a T cell subset sorted from them (not recorded which). The receptor set was obtained from an adult woman who had mild COVID-19 (a few samples of this study predate the infection). Cell type and time point are not known.

This chain connects TRBV2 to TRBJ1-1, with 9 bases matching TRBD1. V gave up 6 bases and J gave up 4 bases; unmatched junction bases: 6. This CDR3 region has 14 residues. Germline V CDR1 and CDR2: SNHLY, FYNNEI. The CDR3 spells CASRFDRGSTEAFF. CDR3 nucleotides: TGTGCCAGCAGGTTCGACAGGGGGAGCACTGAAGCTTTCTTT.

The chain recombines TRBV6-5 with TRBJ2-3; 8 nucleotides align to TRBD2. Looked up from germline, CDR1 is MNHEY and CDR2 is SVGAGI. The ends lost 4 bases at V and 0 bases at J; junction bases unmatched: 3. The length of the CDR3 is 15 residues. The CDR3 DNA reads TGTGCCAGCAGTTGGACTAGCCCTAGCACAGATACGCAGTATTTT. Translating gives CASSWTSPSTDTQYF.

This clonotype was counted only a few times. The V gene is TRBV3-1, the J gene TRBJ1-6; D gene unclear. Per germline, CDR1 LGHDT and CDR2 YNNKEL (reference sequence). This CDR3 spans 12 amino acids. The V end was cut by 2 bases, the J end by 5 bases, with 1 base between. The CDR3 DNA is TGTGCCAGCAGCCAACATAATTCACCCCTCCACTTT. As protein: CASSQHNSPLHF. Full variable domain (outside the CDR3, taken from reference TRBV3-1 and TRBJ1-6): DTAVSQTPKYLVTQMGNDKSIKCEQNLGHDTMYWYKQDSKKFLKIMFSYNNKELIINETVPNRFSPKSPDKAHLNLHINSLELGDSAVYFCASSQHNSPLHFGNGTRLTVT.

J is TRBJ2-3 and V is TRBV6-6, with TRBD2 identical over 7 bases. CDR1 and CDR2 from the germline V gene are MNHNY and SVGAGI (reference sequence). This CDR3 comprises 14 residues. V shed 4 bases and J 3 bases; nucleotides not matched to a gene: 4. CDR3 in amino acids: CASSLSGITDTQYF. The CDR3 nucleotides read TGTGCCAGCAGTTTGAGCGGGATTACAGATACGCAGTATTTT.

The chain has TRBV6-5 and TRBJ1-1; possibly TRBD1 for D (6 bases). V was clipped by 6 bases and J by 4 bases, with 15 bases between them. CDR3 length: 14 amino acids. Germline values: CDR1 MNHEY, CDR2 SVGAGI. Written as DNA, the CDR3 is TGTGCCAGCAGAAATGACAGGTCCGGCACTGAAGCTTTCTTT. This encodes CASRNDRSGTEAFF.

This clonotype was observed a handful of times. The chain joins TRBV6-5 to TRBJ1-1; no reliable D call. Germline V gene sequence: CDR1 MNHEY, CDR2 SVGAGI. V lost 6 bases, J lost 0 bases, and 8 bases lay in between. This CDR3 has 13 amino acids. The CDR3 DNA reads TGTGCCAGCAGCCCGTGGATGAACACTGAAGCTTTCTTT. Translated: CASSPWMNTEAFF.

This clonotype was counted only a few times. This rearrangement joins TRBV10-3 to TRBJ1-2; tentatively, D is TRBD1 (5 bases). The CDR3 has 14 residues. CDR1 is ENHRY, CDR2 SYGVKD, per germline. Trimming cost V 3 bases and J 8 bases, with 16 bases left between them. CDR3 loop: CAISETPRAEGYTF. For the CDR3, the DNA is TGTGCCATCAGTGAAACCCCCAGGGCAGAAGGCTACACCTTC.

Many counts were recorded for this clonotype. The CDR3 protein is CSASLAGLETQYF. The CDR3 nucleotides are TGCAGTGCTAGCCTAGCTGGGCTAGAGACCCAGTACTTC. This sequence joins TRBV20-1 and TRBJ2-5, with D possibly TRBD2 on 5 matching bases. The CDR3 totals 13 residues. V shed 3 bases and J shed 4 bases, with 12 bases lying between them. Germline V CDR1 and CDR2: DFQATT, SNEGSKA (reference sequence).

This clonotype was observed a few times. The genes are TRBV6-7 and TRBJ1-1; D unclear. TRBV6-7 is filed as an ORF, its function uncertain. The V gene lost 6 bases and the J gene lost 0 bases, with 8 bases spanning the gap. The CDR3 contains 13 residues. The CDR3 spells CASSQIVNTEAFF. The CDR3 DNA reads TGTGCCAGCAGCCAAATTGTGAACACTGAAGCTTTCTTT.

This clonotype was observed a handful of times. The chain links TRBV6-2 or TRBV6-3 to TRBJ2-4; D is possibly TRBD2 (6 bases). From germline, CDR1 is MNHEY and CDR2 SVGEGT. The CDR3 is made up of 16 amino acids. Trimming cost V 7 bases and J 3 bases, with 19 bases left between them. Here the CDR3 DNA reads TGTGCCAGCACCCTCCGGGACTCCCTGGGCAAAAACATTCAGTACTTC. Amino acids: CASTLRDSLGKNIQYF.

There are a few counts of this clonotype. The rearrangement uses TRBV2 and TRBJ2-6; D is ambiguous. This CDR3 contains 15 residues. The germline CDR1 and CDR2 sequences are SNHLY and FYNNEI. Trimming stripped 9 bases from V and 0 bases from J, with 12 bases between. CDR3 in amino acids: CASSVASSGANVLTF. The CDR3 DNA reads TGTGCCAGTTCGGTAGCCTCCTCTGGGGCCAACGTCCTGACTTTC.

This clonotype was observed many times. J is TRBJ2-5 and V is TRBV7-6; 9 bases are shared with TRBD1. V shed 0 bases and J 4 bases; nucleotides not matched to a gene: 6. The CDR3 is 16 amino acids. The germline gives CDR1 SGHVS, CDR2 FNYEAQ. For the CDR3, the DNA is TGTGCCAGCAGCTTAGCACAGGGGGCTTTGGGAGAGACCCAGTACTTC. This gives the protein CASSLAQGALGETQYF. Full variable domain (rest looked up from reference TRBV7-6 and TRBJ2-5): GAGVSQSPRYKVTKRGQDVALRCDPISGHVSLYWYRQALGQGPEFLTYFNYEAQQDKSGLPNDRFSAERPEGSISTLTIQRTEQRDSAMYRCASSLAQGALGETQYFGPGTRLLVL.

The chain links TRBV20-1 to TRBJ2-3, with D tentatively TRBD2 (7 bases). This CDR3 spans 15 amino acids. V lost 5 bases and J lost 4, with 19 bases in between. Germline V gene data show CDR1 as DFQATT and CDR2 as SNEGSKA (reference sequence). CDR3: CSAGGAGPLPDTQYF. In DNA, the CDR3 is TGCAGTGCTGGGGGGGCGGGACCCCTCCCAGATACGCAGTATTTT.

This chain joins TRBV5-4 and TRBJ2-3; a weak D match, TRBD2 (5 bases). This CDR3 is 16 amino acids long. Trimming pared 1 base from V and 2 bases from J, leaving 14 bases between. Germline-derived CDR1 and CDR2 are SGHNT and YYREEE (reference sequence). The CDR3 DNA is TGTGCCAGCAGCTTGATTTCGGGGATAAACACAGATACGCAGTATTTT. Amino acids: CASSLISGINTDTQYF.

The chain couples TRBV7-2 to TRBJ1-2, with a weak D call TRBD1 (6 bases). Germline lookup yields CDR1 SGHTA and CDR2 FQGNSA. The CDR3 sequence is 13 residues long. The V end lost 5 bases, the J end lost 7 bases, and 14 bases lay between the germline ends. CDR3 protein: CASSQQQGTGYTF. As DNA, the CDR3 is TGTGCCAGCAGCCAACAACAGGGCACTGGCTACACCTTC.

This clonotype was counted only a few times. This rearrangement joins TRBV13 to TRBJ2-5, with 9 bases that match TRBD2. Losses at the gene ends were 4 bases for V and 2 bases for J; bases not matched to a gene: 8. There are 16 residues in the CDR3. CDR1 and CDR2 (germline): PRHDT, FYEKMQ (reference sequence). The CDR3 DNA reads as TGTGCCAGCAGCTGGGGCGGGAGGGGGCCGCAAGAGACCCAGTACTTC. Translation: CASSWGGRGPQETQYF.

This clonotype was recorded a few times. This chain connects TRBV9 to TRBJ1-1, with D perhaps TRBD1 (5 bases). CDR3 length: 16 residues. Germline CDR1 and CDR2: SGDLS and YYNGEE. V was cut by 4 bases and J by 4 bases, with 20 bases left in between. CDR3 region: CASSPQAGGYGTEAFF. In DNA form, the CDR3 reads TGTGCCAGCAGCCCACAGGCGGGGGGGTATGGCACTGAAGCTTTCTTT.

This clonotype was picked up a small number of times. This sequence joins TRBV6-5 and TRBJ1-2; D ambiguous. With 2 bases removed from V and 4 bases from J, the gap between germline ends came to 5 bases. Germline CDR1 MNHEY, CDR2 SVGAGI. This CDR3 spans 12 amino acids. The CDR3 is CASSYPSYGYTF. CDR3 in DNA: TGTGCCAGCAGTTACCCCAGCTATGGCTACACCTTC.

This clonotype was recorded a few times. The chain joins TRBV20-1 to TRBJ2-1; TRBD2 agrees at 8 bases. V shed 3 bases and J 1 base; nucleotides not matched to a gene: 5. CDR1 and CDR2 from the germline V gene are DFQATT and SNEGSKA (reference sequence). The CDR3 has 15 amino acids. The CDR3 DNA follows: TGCAGTGCTAGGCGGGGGGCCGGGTCCTACAATGAGCAGTTCTTC. This encodes CSARRGAGSYNEQFF.

The rearrangement joins TRBV20-1 to TRBJ2-7, with TRBD1 matching 7 bases. V was clipped by 1 base and J by 2 bases; unmatched bases: 8. The CDR3 has 15 residues. The germline V gene encodes CDR1 DFQATT and CDR2 SNEGSKA (reference sequence). DNA of the CDR3: TGCAGTGCTAGAGGTTGGGGACAGCCAACCTACGAGCAGTACTTC. Amino acids: CSARGWGQPTYEQYF.